The next 15 T cell receptor beta chains were all read from a single sample in a study of T cell responses to AZD1222 COVID-19 vaccine. TCRdb keeps only in-frame clones here, not all; method: immunoSEQ multiplex PCR. The sample contains under 70,000 clones, more than 80% of which appear only once. The input for sequencing was peripheral blood, taken 28 days after the second AZD1222 dose. All receptors derive from an adult who received the AZD1222 COVID-19 vaccine.

V gene TRBV30 combines with J gene TRBJ1-1; the D is unclear. The V gene's germline CDR1 is GTSNPN and CDR2 SVGIG (reference sequence). This CDR3 contains 15 residues. V was cut by 4 bases and J by 5 bases, with 20 bases left in between. For the CDR3, the DNA is TGTGCCTGGACCCCCGGGCCCCCTGGGAGGACTGAAGCTTTCTTT. Encoded protein: CAWTPGPPGRTEAFF.

The rearrangement joins TRBV4-1 to TRBJ2-7; D may be TRBD2 (5 bases). V lost 0 bases and J 2 bases, leaving 11 bases between the germline ends. Germline loops: CDR1 MGHRA, CDR2 YSYEKL. CDR3 size: 15 residues. The CDR3 coding sequence is TGCGCCAGCAGCCAAGACGAGCGGCCCCCCTACGAGCAGTACTTC. Residues: CASSQDERPPYEQYF.

The chain uses TRBV6-6 and TRBJ1-3; tentative D call: TRBD1 (6 bases). The CDR3 sequence is 15 residues long. Germline CDR1 and CDR2: MNHNY and SVGAGI (reference sequence). V was clipped by 2 bases and J by 4 bases, with 12 bases between them. The CDR3 protein is CASSYGTGQGNTIYF. Here the CDR3 DNA reads TGTGCCAGCAGTTACGGAACAGGGCAAGGAAACACCATATATTTT.

The CDR3 here is CASSPTRDANQPQHF. CDR3 DNA: TGTGCCAGCAGCCCGACCCGGGACGCCAATCAGCCCCAGCATTTT. The chain is built from TRBV27 and TRBJ1-5, with a weak D call TRBD1 (5 bases). The CDR3 totals 15 residues. V shed 6 bases and J shed 3 bases, with 15 bases lying between them. Germline CDR1 and CDR2: MNHEY and SMNVEV (reference sequence).

The J gene is TRBJ2-2, the V gene TRBV2; 9 bases line up with TRBD1. Germline-derived CDR1 and CDR2 are SNHLY and FYNNEI. There are 15 residues in the CDR3. After removal of 6 bases from V and 5 bases from J, the junction contained 7 bases not matched to a gene. In DNA form, the CDR3 reads TGTGCCAGCAGGGTACAGGGGGCGGGGACCGGGGAGCTGTTTTTT. Protein sequence: CASRVQGAGTGELFF.

The V call is TRBV19, the J call TRBJ1-5, with a weak D call TRBD1 (5 bases). Germline CDR1 is LNHDA and CDR2 is SQIVND (reference sequence). The CDR3 is 14 amino acids. V lost 7 bases and J 1 base, leaving 11 bases between the germline ends. The CDR3 DNA reads TGTGCCAGTAATTTACGGGGGAGCAATCAGCCCCAGCATTTT. It translates to CASNLRGSNQPQHF.

The genes are TRBV7-9 and TRBJ1-4; 7 bases are shared with TRBD1. The V gene end was trimmed by 5 bases and the J gene end by 4 bases; junction bases not matched to a gene: 10. CDR1 is SEHNR and CDR2 is FQNEAQ in the germline V gene (reference sequence). The CDR3 has 16 residues. The CDR3 spells CASSPLATGINEKLFF. CDR3 coding DNA: TGTGCCAGCAGCCCCCTCGCGACAGGGATTAATGAAAAACTGTTTTTT.

This clone was seen a handful of times. The V gene is TRBV7-3, the J gene TRBJ2-1; D uncertain. The CDR3 extends over 15 amino acids. Trimming took 3 bases from V and 0 from J, leaving 9 bases between them. Germline lookup yields CDR1 SGHTA and CDR2 FQGTGA. Here the CDR3 DNA reads TGTGCCAGCAGCTTGGTGCTGAACTCCTACAATGAGCAGTTCTTC. Its protein product is CASSLVLNSYNEQFF.

The chain joins TRBV7-3 to TRBJ2-3, with 10 bases fitting TRBD2. V was pared by 3 bases and J by 0 bases, with 0 bases of the junction left unmatched. The CDR3 length is 15 residues. Germline assignment: CDR1 SGHTA and CDR2 FQGTGA. In DNA, the CDR3 is TGTGCCAGCAGCTTGACTAGCGGGAGCACAGATACGCAGTATTTT. This gives the protein CASSLTSGSTDTQYF.

This chain's CDR3 is CASTRERDSYGYTF. The CDR3, as DNA: TGTGCCAGCACCCGAGAGCGGGATAGCTATGGCTACACCTTC. This sequence joins TRBV9 and TRBJ1-2, with D unresolved. This CDR3 region has 14 residues. Germline values: CDR1 SGDLS, CDR2 YYNGEE. V lost 6 bases to trimming and J lost 4 bases, with 16 bases between them.

This clone appeared once. This chain joins TRBV11-2 and TRBJ2-3; D assignment may be TRBD1 or TRBD2 (5 bases each). Germline lookup yields CDR1 SGHAT and CDR2 FQNNGV. This CDR3 comprises 14 residues. V lost 6 bases, J lost 5 bases, and 15 bases lay in between. For the CDR3, the DNA is TGTGCCAGCAGGAGGGCAGGGTATGGAGATACGCAGTATTTT. Amino acid sequence: CASRRAGYGDTQYF.

This chain connects TRBV9 to TRBJ2-1; TRBD2 matches at 13 bases. V was clipped by 2 bases and J by 9 bases; unmatched bases: 5. Per the germline V gene, CDR1 is SGDLS and CDR2 is YYNGEE. The CDR3 sequence is 15 residues long. CDR3 residues: CASSVGLAGFSEQFF. The CDR3, as DNA: TGTGCCAGCAGCGTGGGACTAGCGGGATTTTCTGAGCAGTTCTTC.

In this sample, this clone turned up once. V is TRBV7-2 and J is TRBJ2-1; the D gene is possibly TRBD2 (6 bases). Trimming took off 1 base at V and 2 bases at J, with 9 bases between the two ends. Germline V gene lookup returns CDR1 SGHTA and CDR2 FQGNSA. The CDR3 totals 15 residues. In nucleotides, the CDR3 is TGTGCCAGCAGCTTAGGCGGGAAAACCTACAATGAGCAGTTCTTC. It specifies CASSLGGKTYNEQFF.

The V gene is TRBV5-4, the J gene TRBJ2-5, with D perhaps matching TRBD1 or TRBD2 (6 bases each). V was clipped by 1 base and J by 4 bases, with 8 bases between them. The CDR3 spans 13 residues. Looked up from germline, CDR1 is SGHNT and CDR2 is YYREEE (reference sequence). The CDR3 here is CASSLKGGETQYF. The CDR3 nucleotides are TGTGCCAGCAGCTTGAAGGGGGGAGAGACCCAGTACTTC.

About this clone itself: One end of the junction varies from germline; a read error may be responsible. The chain joins TRBV7-7 to TRBJ1-1; the D is unclear. Germline CDR1 reads SSHAT; CDR2 reads FNYEAQ (reference sequence). The CDR3 covers 15 residues. The CDR3 DNA follows: TGTGCTAGCAGCCTGAAATTAGGATGGAACACTGAAGCTTTCTTT. It translates to CASSLKLGWNTEAFF.